Described below is a single TCR beta chain sequence and its context. Assay used: immunoSEQ multiplex PCR; TCRdb lists only in-frame clones, some missing. The sample contains some 1,400,000 clones, around 97% of which appear only once. The data originate from a study of shared clonotypes between healthy human individuals. V lost 6 bases and J lost 9; bases outside the gene matches: 11. The CDR3 is made up of 14 amino acids. CDR1 is SGDLS and CDR2 is YYNGEE in the germline V gene. This receptor was taken from a young man in good health. This chain uses TRBV9 with TRBJ2-1; 8 positions agree with TRBD1. The sample comprised naive CD4+ T cells sorted from blood. Subset specified: CD45RA+ positively selected. This chain's CDR3 is CASTPDREKGEQFF. The DNA of the CDR3 is TGTGCCAGCACCCCGGACAGGGAGAAGGGTGAGCAGTTCTTC.